Described below is a single T cell receptor (beta chain) sequence and its context. Primers used in a second PCR of about 6 to 11 cycles were a sample-barcoded 5' primer and a J-beta primer mix. A single record per CDR3 protein comes from TCRdb applying MiXCR to the 5' RACE reads. This table has more than 650,000 distinct CDR3 sequences, 22% appearing once. The CDR3 runs to 15 residues. The germline V and J ends were trimmed by 6 bases and 3 bases, with 16 bases remaining between them. These data come from a study of blood T cells in healthy people across ages. The rearrangement links TRBV12-3 or TRBV12-4 to TRBJ2-3; D might be TRBD1 (6 bases). The sample was blood. The sequence was obtained from a man in his 70s in good health. In nucleotides, the CDR3 is TGTGCCAGCAGCTTATACAGGGCCCAGACAGATACGCAGTATTTT. As protein: CASSLYRAQTDTQYF.